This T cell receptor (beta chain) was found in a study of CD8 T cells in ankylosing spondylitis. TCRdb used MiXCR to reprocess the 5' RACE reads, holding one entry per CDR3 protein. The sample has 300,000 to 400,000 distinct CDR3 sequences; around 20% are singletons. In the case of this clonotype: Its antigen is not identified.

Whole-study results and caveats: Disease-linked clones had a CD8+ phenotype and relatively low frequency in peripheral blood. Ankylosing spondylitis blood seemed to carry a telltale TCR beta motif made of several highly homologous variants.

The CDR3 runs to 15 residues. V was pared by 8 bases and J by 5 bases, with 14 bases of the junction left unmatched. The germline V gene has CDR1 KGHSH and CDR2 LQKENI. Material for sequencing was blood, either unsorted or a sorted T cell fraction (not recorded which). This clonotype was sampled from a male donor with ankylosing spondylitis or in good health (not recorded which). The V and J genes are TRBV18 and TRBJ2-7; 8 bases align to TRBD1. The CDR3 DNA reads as TGTGCCAGCACTCACTCCCTGGACAGGGCGAACGAGCAGTACTTC. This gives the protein CASTHSLDRANEQYF. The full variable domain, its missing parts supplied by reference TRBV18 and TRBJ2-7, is NAGVMQNPRHLVRRRGQEARLRCSPMKGHSHVYWYRQLPEEGLKFMVYLQKENIIDESGMPKERFSAEFPKEGPSILRIQQVVRGDSAAYFCASTHSLDRANEQYFGPGTRLTVT.